These 3 T cell receptor beta chains share one sample of origin, sequenced in a study of regulatory T cells in long-lasting Graves disease. The authors built TCR beta libraries using iRepertoire HTBI primers and Arm-PCR of CDR3 regions. Via MiXCR, TCRdb re-called the multiplex PCR reads, giving one row per CDR3 protein. The profile covers 350,000 to 550,000 distinct CDR3 sequences, with 14% appearing a single time and approximately 19% taken by the ten largest. Documented time point: newly diagnosed GD, antithyroid drugs for less than 3 months. Extracted PBMC RNA gave rise to the TCR library. These same data were also listed under a study on T cells in Graves' hyperthyroidism and ophthalmopathy.

The sample consisted of peripheral blood mononuclear cells (PBMCs), taken at new diagnosis, from a patient treated with antithyroid drugs. The origin of the receptors is a woman aged 50 to 60 with Graves disease.

This clonotype was counted only a few times. V and J are TRBV9 and TRBJ2-1; 10 bases are a match to TRBD1. Germline V gene data show CDR1 as SGDLS and CDR2 as YYNGEE. The junction had 4 bases not matched to a gene; V was cut back by 2 bases and J by 5 bases. The CDR3 covers 15 residues. CDR3 DNA sequence: TGTGCCAGCAGCGTGCTGGGACAGGGGAACAATGAGCAGTTCTTC. This gives the protein CASSVLGQGNNEQFF.

The chain links TRBV7-2 to TRBJ2-7; the D gene is possibly TRBD1 (5 bases). This CDR3 region has 12 residues. Trimming took off 4 bases at V and 7 bases at J, with 11 bases between the two ends. Germline loops: CDR1 SGHTA, CDR2 FQGNSA. The CDR3 is CASSSTGREQYF. The CDR3 nucleotides read TGTGCCAGCAGCTCCACAGGCAGGGAGCAGTACTTC. Based on the CDR3 plus reference TRBV7-2 and TRBJ2-7, the full variable domain is GAGVSQSPSNKVTEKGKDVELRCDPISGHTALYWYRQSLGQGLEFLIYFQGNSAPDKSGLPSDRFSAERTGGSVSTLTIQRTQQEDSAVYLCASSSTGREQYFGPGTRLTVT.

This clonotype was seen a few times. The chain carries TRBV28 and TRBJ2-5; D perhaps matches TRBD1 (5 bases). Germline V gives CDR1 MDHEN, CDR2 SYDVKM. The CDR3 has 15 residues. The V end was cut by 3 bases, the J end by 2 bases, with 13 bases between. In DNA, the CDR3 is TGTGCCAGCAGTTTGCCCTGGGGCTCACAAGAGACCCAGTACTTC. Encoded protein: CASSLPWGSQETQYF.